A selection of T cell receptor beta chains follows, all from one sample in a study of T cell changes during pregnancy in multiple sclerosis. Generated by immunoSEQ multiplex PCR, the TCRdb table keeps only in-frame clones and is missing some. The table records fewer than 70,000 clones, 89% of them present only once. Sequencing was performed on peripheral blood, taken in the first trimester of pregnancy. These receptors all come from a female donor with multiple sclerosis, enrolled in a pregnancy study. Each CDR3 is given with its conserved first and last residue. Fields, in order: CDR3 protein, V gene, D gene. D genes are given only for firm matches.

CDR3aa: CASSWTGDTEAFF
v_gene: TRBV11-3
d_gene: TRBD1

CDR3aa: CAGDFTGNTIYF
v_gene: TRBV30
d_gene: -

CDR3aa: CASSLASVETQYF
v_gene: TRBV7-9
d_gene: -

CDR3aa: CASSLGLAGDWETQYF
v_gene: TRBV5-1
d_gene: TRBD2

CDR3aa: CATIGTTTWHEQYF
v_gene: TRBV5-4
d_gene: TRBD2

CDR3aa: CASSTVAGGPNEQFF
v_gene: TRBV19
d_gene: TRBD2

CDR3aa: CASSLVADSSGNTIYF
v_gene: TRBV27
d_gene: -

CDR3aa: CASSQATSPLYEQYF
v_gene: TRBV4-3
d_gene: -

CDR3aa: CASSQKTSGSYNEQFF
v_gene: TRBV6-6
d_gene: TRBD2

CDR3aa: CASSYSKSPGNTEAFF
v_gene: TRBV6-5
d_gene: -

CDR3aa: CASSRGGTAAFF
v_gene: TRBV6-5
d_gene: -

CDR3aa: CASSGGGTGELFF
v_gene: TRBV6-1
d_gene: TRBD2

CDR3aa: CATSGLVGFLETQYF
v_gene: TRBV15
d_gene: TRBD2

CDR3aa: CASSLVTAYEQYF
v_gene: TRBV7-2
d_gene: -

CDR3aa: CASILSGQGTGYTF
v_gene: TRBV6-1
d_gene: TRBD1

CDR3aa: CAIPGQPEAFF
v_gene: TRBV7-9
d_gene: TRBD1

CDR3aa: CAISGRGQGAYRDTEAFF
v_gene: TRBV10-3
d_gene: TRBD1

CDR3aa: CASSPGAGRAYNEQFF
v_gene: TRBV14
d_gene: TRBD2

CDR3aa: CASSPGQGLHEQYF
v_gene: TRBV5-1
d_gene: TRBD1

CDR3aa: CASSPPSGGAYEQYF
v_gene: TRBV18
d_gene: TRBD2

CDR3aa: CASSPVPGQGAAEYTEAFF
v_gene: TRBV5-1
d_gene: TRBD1

CDR3aa: CASSPTDNYGYTF
v_gene: TRBV18
d_gene: -

CDR3aa: CASSLSTAIGNTIYF
v_gene: TRBV7-7
d_gene: -

CDR3aa: CASSRGINNYGYTF
v_gene: TRBV27
d_gene: TRBD1

CDR3aa: CASSYSSSGREETQYF
v_gene: TRBV6-5
d_gene: TRBD2

CDR3aa: CASSAIFKGHTSGNTIYF
v_gene: TRBV2
d_gene: -

CDR3aa: CASSFGQGSTDTQYF
v_gene: TRBV11-2
d_gene: TRBD1

CDR3aa: CASSLDRGPYGYTF
v_gene: TRBV5-4
d_gene: TRBD1

CDR3aa: CASSFRDTEKLFF
v_gene: TRBV5-5
d_gene: -

CDR3aa: CATLSWAGEDGELFF
v_gene: TRBV5-6
d_gene: TRBD2

CDR3aa: CASSFGGGTGGTGELFF
v_gene: TRBV7-8
d_gene: TRBD1

CDR3aa: CASSPPQSYGREAAGELFF
v_gene: TRBV18
d_gene: TRBD2

CDR3aa: CASIFRGAASSGANVLTF
v_gene: TRBV2
d_gene: -

CDR3aa: CASSLQTGGPDTQYF
v_gene: TRBV27
d_gene: TRBD1

CDR3aa: CASSSPKRYTDTQYF
v_gene: TRBV7-8
d_gene: -

CDR3aa: CASSQDPVVGGSTDTQYF
v_gene: TRBV4-2
d_gene: TRBD2

CDR3aa: CASSPSGTNFYGYTF
v_gene: TRBV19
d_gene: -

CDR3aa: CASSLGTSGRSNEQFF
v_gene: TRBV5-1
d_gene: TRBD2

CDR3aa: CASRGDSGTEAFF
v_gene: TRBV6-4
d_gene: TRBD1

CDR3aa: CASSLFPGDYGYTF
v_gene: TRBV7-9
d_gene: -

CDR3aa: CASRVGTLMNTEAFF
v_gene: TRBV6-1
d_gene: -

CDR3aa: CASSLPDSYLYGYTF
v_gene: TRBV5-6
d_gene: -

CDR3aa: CASSLRGLQETQYF
v_gene: TRBV9
d_gene: -

CDR3aa: CASSRNRGLTIYEQYF
v_gene: TRBV2
d_gene: TRBD1

CDR3aa: CASSKNLLNTGELFF
v_gene: TRBV6-1
d_gene: -

CDR3aa: CASSLRVGGEAYGYTF
v_gene: TRBV7-3
d_gene: -

CDR3aa: CASSSTGDRGYTF
v_gene: TRBV5-5
d_gene: TRBD1